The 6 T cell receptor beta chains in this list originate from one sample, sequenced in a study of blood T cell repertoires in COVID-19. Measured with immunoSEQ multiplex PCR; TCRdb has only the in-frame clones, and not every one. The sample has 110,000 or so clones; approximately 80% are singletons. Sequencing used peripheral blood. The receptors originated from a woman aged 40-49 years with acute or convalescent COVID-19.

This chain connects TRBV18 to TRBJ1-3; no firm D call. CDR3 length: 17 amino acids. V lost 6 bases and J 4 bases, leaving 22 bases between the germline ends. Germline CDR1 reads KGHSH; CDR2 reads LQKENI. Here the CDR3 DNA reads TGTGCCAGCTCGGCCCTTGAGAAGGGAGGAAAGGGAAACACCATATATTTT. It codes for CASSALEKGGKGNTIYF.

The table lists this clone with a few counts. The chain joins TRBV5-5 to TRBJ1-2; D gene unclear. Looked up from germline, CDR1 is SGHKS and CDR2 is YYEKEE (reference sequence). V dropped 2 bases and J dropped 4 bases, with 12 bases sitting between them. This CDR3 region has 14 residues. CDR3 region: CASSLDARSYGYTF. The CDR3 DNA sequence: TGTGCCAGCAGCTTAGATGCCAGATCCTATGGCTACACCTTC.

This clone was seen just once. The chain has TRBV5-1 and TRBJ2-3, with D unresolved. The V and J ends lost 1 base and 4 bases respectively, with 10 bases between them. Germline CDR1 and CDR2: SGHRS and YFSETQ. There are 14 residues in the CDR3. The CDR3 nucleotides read TGCGCCAGCAGCTTGAGGTTGGCGGCAGATACGCAGTATTTT. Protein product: CASSLRLAADTQYF. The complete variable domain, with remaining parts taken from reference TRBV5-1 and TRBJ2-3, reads KAGVTQTPRYLIKTRGQQVTLSCSPISGHRSVSWYQQTPGQGLQFLFEYFSETQRNKGNFPGRFSGRQFSNSRSEMNVSTLELGDSALYLCASSLRLAADTQYFGPGTRLTVL.

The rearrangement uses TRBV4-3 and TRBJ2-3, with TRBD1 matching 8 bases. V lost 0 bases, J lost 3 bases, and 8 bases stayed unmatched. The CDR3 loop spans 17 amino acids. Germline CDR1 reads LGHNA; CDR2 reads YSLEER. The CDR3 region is CASSQEVPGGRTDTQYF. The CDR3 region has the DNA TGCGCCAGCAGCCAAGAGGTTCCAGGGGGCAGGACAGATACGCAGTATTTT.

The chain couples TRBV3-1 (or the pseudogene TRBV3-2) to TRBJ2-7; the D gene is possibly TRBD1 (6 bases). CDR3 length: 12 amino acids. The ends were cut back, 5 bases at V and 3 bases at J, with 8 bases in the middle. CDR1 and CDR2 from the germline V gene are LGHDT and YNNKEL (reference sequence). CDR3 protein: CASSDRYYEQYF. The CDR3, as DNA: TGTGCCAGCAGCGACAGGTACTACGAGCAGTACTTC.

The CDR3 nucleotides read TGTGCCTCCTCGACAGATCCCTATAATTCACCCCTCCACTTT. Its protein product is CASSTDPYNSPLHF. The chain employs TRBV6-5 and TRBJ1-6; possible D gene TRBD1, 5 bases. The CDR3 consists of 14 residues. The V end was cut by 11 bases, the J end by 2 bases, with 13 bases between. From germline, CDR1 is MNHEY and CDR2 SVGAGI.